This is a list of T cell receptor beta chains from one sample in a study of cytomegalovirus exposure and HLA in healthy donors. Generated by immunoSEQ multiplex PCR, the TCRdb table keeps only in-frame clones and is missing some. The table includes 140,000 or so clones, roughly a tenth detected once. The source material was PBMCs. These receptors originate from a male donor in good health and CMV-seronegative. Each CDR3 is given with its conserved first and last residue. The order of the fields is CDR3 DNA, CDR3 protein, D gene, J gene, clone size, V gene. A D gene is named only where the DNA matches it firmly. Clone size is stated in some rows and not others, as once, few, many or a class when expanded.

cdr3_nt: TGTGCCAGCAGGGATCCTAGCCGGAAGATCTACGAGCAGTACTTC
cdr3_aa: CASRDPSRKIYEQYF
d_call: NA
j_call: TRBJ2-7
clone_size: NA
v_call: TRBV2

cdr3_nt: TGTGCCTGGACTTCAGGGGCCTCCTACGAGCAGTACTTC
cdr3_aa: CAWTSGASYEQYF
d_call: NA
j_call: TRBJ2-7
clone_size: NA
v_call: TRBV30

cdr3_nt: TGTGCCAGCAGTAGGACTAGCGGGAGTTGGAATGAGCAGTTCTTC
cdr3_aa: CASSRTSGSWNEQFF
d_call: TRBD2
j_call: TRBJ2-1
clone_size: NA
v_call: TRBV28

cdr3_nt: TGCAGTGCGAAGCGGTCCTACGAGCAGTACTTC
cdr3_aa: CSAKRSYEQYF
d_call: NA
j_call: TRBJ2-7
clone_size: few
v_call: TRBV20-1

cdr3_nt: TGCGCCAGCAGCTTGGGGGAACAGGGGAAAGATACGCAGTATTTT
cdr3_aa: CASSLGEQGKDTQYF
d_call: TRBD1
j_call: TRBJ2-3
clone_size: few
v_call: TRBV5-1

cdr3_nt: TGTGCCAGCAGTCCGACAGGGAATAGCAATCAGCCCCAGCATTTT
cdr3_aa: CASSPTGNSNQPQHF
d_call: TRBD1
j_call: TRBJ1-5
clone_size: few
v_call: TRBV6-4

cdr3_nt: TGCGCCAGCAGCGTCGTCGAGGGGGACGCCGGGGAGCTGTTTTTT
cdr3_aa: CASSVVEGDAGELFF
d_call: NA
j_call: TRBJ2-2
clone_size: few
v_call: TRBV4-1

cdr3_nt: TGTGCCAGCAGCTTAAGAGGGGGAAAGGAAGGGAGCAACGAGCAGTACTTC
cdr3_aa: CASSLRGGKEGSNEQYF
d_call: NA
j_call: TRBJ2-7
clone_size: few
v_call: TRBV7-3

cdr3_nt: TGTGCCAGCAGTGCCGGGGGATCGGGTCGCAATCAGCCCCAGCATTTT
cdr3_aa: CASSAGGSGRNQPQHF
d_call: NA
j_call: TRBJ1-5
clone_size: NA
v_call: TRBV2

cdr3_nt: TGTGCCAGCAGTACGGGACTCAGCGGGGAGCTGTTTTTT
cdr3_aa: CASSTGLSGELFF
d_call: NA
j_call: TRBJ2-2
clone_size: NA
v_call: TRBV28

cdr3_nt: TGTGCCAGCAGTTACGGGGGCGGCAATCAGCCCCAGCATTTT
cdr3_aa: CASSYGGGNQPQHF
d_call: NA
j_call: TRBJ1-5
clone_size: NA
v_call: TRBV6-5

cdr3_nt: TGTGCCACCGGCGGGGGGGCCACCGGGGAGCTGTTTTTT
cdr3_aa: CATGGGATGELFF
d_call: TRBD2
j_call: TRBJ2-2
clone_size: NA
v_call: TRBV10-3

cdr3_nt: TGTGCCAGTAGTTCGGACTGGCCCGAGACCCAGTACTTC
cdr3_aa: CASSSDWPETQYF
d_call: NA
j_call: TRBJ2-5
clone_size: NA
v_call: TRBV19

cdr3_nt: TGTGCCAGCACTATGACCCTAGCGGGGGGCGACGACGACTACACCTTC
cdr3_aa: CASTMTLAGGDDDYTF
d_call: NA
j_call: TRBJ1-2
clone_size: few
v_call: TRBV28

cdr3_nt: TGCGCCAGCAGCGACCGACAGGGCGAAACCCTTAATGAAAAACTGTTTTTT
cdr3_aa: CASSDRQGETLNEKLFF
d_call: TRBD1
j_call: TRBJ1-4
clone_size: few
v_call: TRBV5-1

cdr3_nt: TGTGCCAGCAGTTACAGTCAGGGGGCAGGAGACACCATATATTTT
cdr3_aa: CASSYSQGAGDTIYF
d_call: TRBD1
j_call: TRBJ1-3
clone_size: NA
v_call: TRBV6-6

cdr3_nt: TGTGCCAGCCAGCGGACTAGCGGGAGTAAATCCTACAATGAGCAGTTCTTC
cdr3_aa: CASQRTSGSKSYNEQFF
d_call: TRBD2
j_call: TRBJ2-1
clone_size: NA
v_call: TRBV19

cdr3_nt: TGTGCCAGCAGATTAGACAGGTCTCCCTACAATGAGCAGTTCTTC
cdr3_aa: CASRLDRSPYNEQFF
d_call: NA
j_call: TRBJ2-1
clone_size: NA
v_call: TRBV6-5

cdr3_nt: TGTGCCAGCAGCGTAGTTCCGACAGGGCGGACTGAAAAACTGTTTTTT
cdr3_aa: CASSVVPTGRTEKLFF
d_call: TRBD1
j_call: TRBJ1-4
clone_size: few
v_call: TRBV9

cdr3_nt: TGCGCCAGCAGCCAGGAGGGTGAGACCCAGTACTTC
cdr3_aa: CASSQEGETQYF
d_call: NA
j_call: TRBJ2-5
clone_size: few
v_call: TRBV4-1

cdr3_nt: TGCGCCAGCAGCCAAGATGCCCCTAGCGGTTACAATGAGCAGTTCTTC
cdr3_aa: CASSQDAPSGYNEQFF
d_call: TRBD2
j_call: TRBJ2-1
clone_size: few
v_call: TRBV4-3

cdr3_nt: TGTGCCAGCAGCTTAGCCGCGGGAGGCGGGGAGACCCAGTACTTC
cdr3_aa: CASSLAAGGGETQYF
d_call: TRBD2
j_call: TRBJ2-5
clone_size: few
v_call: TRBV11-3

cdr3_nt: TGTGCCAGTAGTATTCTCCAGGCTGGCTACACCTTC
cdr3_aa: CASSILQAGYTF
d_call: NA
j_call: TRBJ1-2
clone_size: NA
v_call: TRBV19

cdr3_nt: TGTGCCAGCAGTTTTGGCAGGGGGTATACTGAAGCTTTCTTT
cdr3_aa: CASSFGRGYTEAFF
d_call: TRBD1
j_call: TRBJ1-1
clone_size: few
v_call: TRBV25-1

cdr3_nt: TGTGCCACCAGCAGAGACGGGACAGGGAGGCTGCCCCAGCATTTT
cdr3_aa: CATSRDGTGRLPQHF
d_call: TRBD1
j_call: TRBJ1-5
clone_size: few
v_call: TRBV15

cdr3_nt: TGTGCCAGCAGCTTATTTATACGGGAGGTTAAGGCCAACACCGGGGAGCTGTTTTTT
cdr3_aa: CASSLFIREVKANTGELFF
d_call: TRBD2
j_call: TRBJ2-2
clone_size: NA
v_call: TRBV13

cdr3_nt: TGTGCCAGCAGCGTGGAGGACTATGGCTACACCTTC
cdr3_aa: CASSVEDYGYTF
d_call: NA
j_call: TRBJ1-2
clone_size: few
v_call: TRBV9

cdr3_nt: TGTGCCAGCAGTGCCACACTAGCGAGTTCCTACGAGCAGTACTTC
cdr3_aa: CASSATLASSYEQYF
d_call: TRBD2
j_call: TRBJ2-7
clone_size: NA
v_call: TRBV28

cdr3_nt: TGTGCCACCAGCAGAGTGGTACGCGATGAGCAGTTCTTC
cdr3_aa: CATSRVVRDEQFF
d_call: NA
j_call: TRBJ2-1
clone_size: NA
v_call: TRBV15

cdr3_nt: TGTGCCAGCATCCTTGAGGTTTTCGGGACCCAGTACTTC
cdr3_aa: CASILEVFGTQYF
d_call: NA
j_call: TRBJ2-5
clone_size: NA
v_call: TRBV2

cdr3_nt: TGTGCCAGCAGTCGTGGGCCCTATAATTCACCCCTCCACTTT
cdr3_aa: CASSRGPYNSPLHF
d_call: NA
j_call: TRBJ1-6
clone_size: few
v_call: TRBV6-5

cdr3_nt: TGTGCCAGCAGCTTATCCGGGGGGACTGGAAACACCATATATTTT
cdr3_aa: CASSLSGGTGNTIYF
d_call: NA
j_call: TRBJ1-3
clone_size: NA
v_call: TRBV7-3

cdr3_nt: TGCGCCAGCAGCCTCAGACTAGCGGTATACAATGAGCAGTTCTTC
cdr3_aa: CASSLRLAVYNEQFF
d_call: TRBD2
j_call: TRBJ2-1
clone_size: NA
v_call: TRBV4-3

cdr3_nt: TGTGCCAGCAGCCCAGAGCCGGGACAGGGGGGCCACGAGCAGTACTTC
cdr3_aa: CASSPEPGQGGHEQYF
d_call: TRBD1
j_call: TRBJ2-7
clone_size: NA
v_call: TRBV7-8

cdr3_nt: TGCGCCAGCAGCCAGGGACTAGCGGTTCTCTACGAGCAGTACTTC
cdr3_aa: CASSQGLAVLYEQYF
d_call: TRBD2
j_call: TRBJ2-7
clone_size: few
v_call: TRBV4-3

cdr3_nt: TGTGCCAGCAGCTTCGAGGAGGAAGTGATGGATGGCTACACCTTC
cdr3_aa: CASSFEEEVMDGYTF
d_call: NA
j_call: TRBJ1-2
clone_size: few
v_call: TRBV13

cdr3_nt: TGTGCCAGCAGCCTCTCCGTTTTACTAGCCGCCCCATACGAGCAGTACTTC
cdr3_aa: CASSLSVLLAAPYEQYF
d_call: NA
j_call: TRBJ2-7
clone_size: NA
v_call: TRBV4-2

cdr3_nt: TGTGCCAGCAGCTTAGGGGCAGGGAGGTTGAACACTGAAGCTTTCTTT
cdr3_aa: CASSLGAGRLNTEAFF
d_call: NA
j_call: TRBJ1-1
clone_size: NA
v_call: TRBV7-2

cdr3_nt: TGTGCCAGTAGCATAGGGGCCATACCTCAGCCCCAGCATTTT
cdr3_aa: CASSIGAIPQPQHF
d_call: NA
j_call: TRBJ1-5
clone_size: NA
v_call: TRBV19

cdr3_nt: TGTGCCAGTAGTATAAGGGACAGGGTCGAGCAGTACTTC
cdr3_aa: CASSIRDRVEQYF
d_call: TRBD1
j_call: TRBJ2-7
clone_size: NA
v_call: TRBV19

cdr3_nt: TGCGCCAGCAGCCCAGGACAGGGGCCGGAGAACACTGAAGCTTTCTTT
cdr3_aa: CASSPGQGPENTEAFF
d_call: TRBD1
j_call: TRBJ1-1
clone_size: few
v_call: TRBV4-1

cdr3_nt: TGTGCCATCAGGGGACAGGAGTACCAAGAGACCCAGTACTTC
cdr3_aa: CAIRGQEYQETQYF
d_call: TRBD1
j_call: TRBJ2-5
clone_size: NA
v_call: TRBV10-3

cdr3_nt: TGTGCCAGCAGCGATTATCTGACAGGGAAGGGCTACACCTTC
cdr3_aa: CASSDYLTGKGYTF
d_call: TRBD1
j_call: TRBJ1-2
clone_size: NA
v_call: TRBV14

cdr3_nt: TGCGCCAGCAGCTTGGTGGGTGACAGGGGGCTGGTACGTAACTACAATGAGCAGTTCTTC
cdr3_aa: CASSLVGDRGLVRNYNEQFF
d_call: TRBD1
j_call: TRBJ2-1
clone_size: NA
v_call: TRBV5-1

cdr3_nt: TGCGCCAGCAGCCAGGGCGAAATCTCCTACGAGCAGTACTTC
cdr3_aa: CASSQGEISYEQYF
d_call: NA
j_call: TRBJ2-7
clone_size: few
v_call: TRBV5-1

cdr3_nt: TGCGCCAGCAGCCCCCAGCCGGGACAGCCCTACGAGCAGTACTTC
cdr3_aa: CASSPQPGQPYEQYF
d_call: TRBD1
j_call: TRBJ2-7
clone_size: NA
v_call: TRBV5-1

cdr3_nt: TGTGCCAGCAGGGGGACAGGGGGGGCACCCCTCCACTTT
cdr3_aa: CASRGTGGAPLHF
d_call: TRBD1
j_call: TRBJ1-6
clone_size: few
v_call: TRBV2

cdr3_nt: TGTGCCAGCAGTTTAGCAGGGTCCCCTGAAGCTTTCTTT
cdr3_aa: CASSLAGSPEAFF
d_call: NA
j_call: TRBJ1-1
clone_size: few
v_call: TRBV27

cdr3_nt: TGTGCCAGCAGCCAAGATGAACTAGCGGGATTGGTCTACGAGCAGTACTTC
cdr3_aa: CASSQDELAGLVYEQYF
d_call: TRBD2
j_call: TRBJ2-7
clone_size: NA
v_call: TRBV4-2

cdr3_nt: TGTGCCTGGAGCGGGACAGTCTCTCAGGGGGCTTTCTTT
cdr3_aa: CAWSGTVSQGAFF
d_call: TRBD1
j_call: TRBJ1-1
clone_size: few
v_call: TRBV30

cdr3_nt: TGCGCCAGCAGCTCGGATCCAGGGTACACTGAAGCTTTCTTT
cdr3_aa: CASSSDPGYTEAFF
d_call: NA
j_call: TRBJ1-1
clone_size: few
v_call: TRBV5-1

cdr3_nt: TGTGCCAGCTCACCAGGTAGTTACGAGCAGTACTTC
cdr3_aa: CASSPGSYEQYF
d_call: NA
j_call: TRBJ2-7
clone_size: few
v_call: TRBV18

cdr3_nt: TGTGCCAGCAGCTTAGTCACGGGAACCGAGACCCAGTACTTC
cdr3_aa: CASSLVTGTETQYF
d_call: NA
j_call: TRBJ2-5
clone_size: NA
v_call: TRBV13

cdr3_nt: TGTGCCAGCAGTGGTCAGGGAAGCACAGATACGCAGTATTTT
cdr3_aa: CASSGQGSTDTQYF
d_call: NA
j_call: TRBJ2-3
clone_size: NA
v_call: TRBV6-6

cdr3_nt: TGTGCCAGCAGGAATTCGGACAAATCATACAATGAGCAGTTCTTC
cdr3_aa: CASRNSDKSYNEQFF
d_call: NA
j_call: TRBJ2-1
clone_size: few
v_call: TRBV2